The sequence of this TCR beta chain was determined in a study of CD8 T cells in ankylosing spondylitis. TCRdb recomputed calls from the 5' RACE reads with MiXCR, one row per CDR3 protein. In the table there are 300,000 to 350,000 distinct CDR3 sequences, 14% to 15% of which are singletons. The study's findings and limits: Matched synovial fluid from ankylosing spondylitis patients was reported to be enriched for disease-linked clones. Prior literature has documented some motif variants in synovial fluid and blood from reactive arthritis. Characteristic, it appeared, of ankylosing spondylitis blood was a TCR beta motif of fewer than 10 highly homologous variants.

A note on this clonotype: As yet, its antigen is unknown.

This CDR3 comprises 14 residues. V lost 8 bases to trimming and J lost 8 bases, with 19 bases between them. Germline V gene sequence: CDR1 MNHEY, CDR2 SMNVEV (reference sequence). The receptor was isolated from a male donor with ankylosing spondylitis or in good health (not recorded which). The chain employs TRBV27 and TRBJ2-1; TRBD1 or TRBD2 may be the D gene (5 bases each). Sequencing was performed on blood, either unsorted or a sorted T cell fraction (not recorded which). Here the CDR3 DNA reads TGTGCCAGCGGCCGGGTGGGGGTTAGCGATGAGCAGTTCTTC. Translation: CASGRVGVSDEQFF.